One and the same sample provided the 9 T cell receptor beta chains below, sequenced in a study of blood T cell repertoires in COVID-19. The table came from immunoSEQ multiplex PCR; TCRdb's copy has only in-frame clones and leaves some out. The sample has 300,000 to 400,000 clones; approximately 87% are singletons. The sequencing input was PBMCs or T cells enriched from blood (not recorded which). The source of these receptors is a woman in her 30s with acute COVID-19.

J is TRBJ2-1 and V is TRBV5-1; 8 nucleotides line up with TRBD1. The CDR3 has 14 amino acids. The junction had 8 bases not matched to a gene; V was cut back by 5 bases and J by 7 bases. Looked up from germline, CDR1 is SGHRS and CDR2 is YFSETQ. DNA of the CDR3: TGCGCCAGCAGGTTGCTGGACAGGGTAAATGAGCAGTTCTTC. Residues: CASRLLDRVNEQFF. The complete variable domain, with remaining parts taken from reference TRBV5-1 and TRBJ2-1, reads KAGVTQTPRYLIKTRGQQVTLSCSPISGHRSVSWYQQTPGQGLQFLFEYFSETQRNKGNFPGRFSGRQFSNSRSEMNVSTLELGDSALYLCASRLLDRVNEQFFGPGTRLTVL.

The chain carries TRBV9 and TRBJ2-7; no firm D call. The V end was cut by 4 bases, the J end by 4 bases, with 15 bases between. Germline V gene lookup returns CDR1 SGDLS and CDR2 YYNGEE. This CDR3 is 14 amino acids long. The CDR3 is CASSPGYGSYEQYF. The CDR3 DNA reads TGTGCCAGCAGCCCCGGGTACGGGTCATACGAGCAGTACTTC.

The chain carries TRBV7-8 and TRBJ2-7; perhaps TRBD1 as D (5 bases). The CDR3 totals 13 residues. Germline-derived CDR1 and CDR2 are SGHVS and FQNEAQ. V lost 5 bases, J lost 3 bases, and 11 bases lay in between. This CDR3 reads CASSQDTLYEQYF. DNA for the CDR3: TGTGCCAGCAGCCAGGACACTCTCTACGAGCAGTACTTC.

This clone occurred once. The chain recombines TRBV7-2 with TRBJ2-4; D is undetermined. Trimming shortened V by 1 base and J by 0 bases, and 7 bases separated the two germline ends. The CDR3 loop spans 15 amino acids. Germline V gene lookup returns CDR1 SGHTA and CDR2 FQGNSA. The CDR3 nucleotides are TGTGCCAGCAGCTTAGATGGGCTAGCCAAAAACATTCAGTACTTC. As protein: CASSLDGLAKNIQYF.

The chain employs TRBV5-1 and TRBJ1-2; a weak D match, TRBD1 (6 bases). Per germline, CDR1 SGHRS and CDR2 YFSETQ. The CDR3 totals 14 residues. Trimming removed 5 bases from V and 6 bases from J, with 17 bases in between. The CDR3 loop is CASRPPGQGHGYTF. As DNA, the CDR3 is TGCGCCAGCAGACCACCGGGACAAGGGCATGGCTACACCTTC.

The rearrangement uses TRBV9 and TRBJ1-1; the D gene is possibly TRBD1 (6 bases). Trimming removed 3 bases at V and 4 bases at J, with 16 bases between. There are 15 residues in the CDR3. From germline, CDR1 is SGDLS and CDR2 YYNGEE. CDR3 loop: CASSAQSQGSTEAFF. The DNA for the CDR3 is TGTGCCAGCAGCGCCCAATCACAGGGCAGCACTGAAGCTTTCTTT.

The chain has TRBV29-1 and TRBJ1-1; 7 nucleotides agree with TRBD1. J was trimmed by 2 bases and V by 6 bases; bases with no gene match: 12. The CDR3 covers 15 residues. Per germline, CDR1 SQVTM and CDR2 ANQGSEA. The CDR3 DNA reads TGCAGCGTCCGCAGAGCCGACAGGGAAAACACTGAAGCTTTCTTT. Protein product: CSVRRADRENTEAFF.

The V gene is TRBV19, the J gene TRBJ1-1; D is unclear. V lost 7 bases and J lost 1, with 7 bases in between. The CDR3 extends over 12 amino acids. Per the germline V gene, CDR1 is LNHDA and CDR2 is SQIVND (reference sequence). The CDR3 loop reads CASNPGNTEAFF. CDR3 nucleotides: TGTGCCAGTAACCCGGGGAACACTGAAGCTTTCTTT.

The chain carries TRBV6-1 and TRBJ1-4; D is possibly TRBD1 (5 bases). Between the trimmed V and J ends, which lost 3 bases and 8 bases, there was a span of 13 bases. The CDR3 consists of 14 residues. Germline V gene sequence: CDR1 MNHNS, CDR2 SASEGT. The CDR3 DNA follows: TGTGCCAGCAGTGATGCAGGGTTTGGCGAAAAACTGTTTTTT. Translation gives CASSDAGFGEKLFF.